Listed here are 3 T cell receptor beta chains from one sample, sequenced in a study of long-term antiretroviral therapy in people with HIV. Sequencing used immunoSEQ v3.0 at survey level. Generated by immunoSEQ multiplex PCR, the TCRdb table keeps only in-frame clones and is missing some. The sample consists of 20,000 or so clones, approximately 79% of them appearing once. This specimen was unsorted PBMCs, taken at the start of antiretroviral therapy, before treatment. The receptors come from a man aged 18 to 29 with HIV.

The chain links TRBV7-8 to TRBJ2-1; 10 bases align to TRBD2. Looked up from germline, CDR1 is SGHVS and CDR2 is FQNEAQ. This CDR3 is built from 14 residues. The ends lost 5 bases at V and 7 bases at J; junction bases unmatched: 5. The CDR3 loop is CASSQREGPNEQFF. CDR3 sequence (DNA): TGTGCCAGCAGCCAGCGGGAGGGCCCTAATGAGCAGTTCTTC. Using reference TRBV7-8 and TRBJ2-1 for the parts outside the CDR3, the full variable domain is GAGVSQSPRYKVAKRGQDVALRCDPISGHVSLFWYQQALGQGPEFLTYFQNEAQLDKSGLPSDRFFAERPEGSVSTLKIQRTQQEDSAVYLCASSQREGPNEQFFGPGTRLTVL.

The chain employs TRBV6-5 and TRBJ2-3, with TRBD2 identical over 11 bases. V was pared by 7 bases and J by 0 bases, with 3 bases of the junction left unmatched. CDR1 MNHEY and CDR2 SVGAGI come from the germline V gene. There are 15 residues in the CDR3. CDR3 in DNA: TGTGCCAGCACCATAGCGGGAGGGAGCACAGATACGCAGTATTTT. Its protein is CASTIAGGSTDTQYF.

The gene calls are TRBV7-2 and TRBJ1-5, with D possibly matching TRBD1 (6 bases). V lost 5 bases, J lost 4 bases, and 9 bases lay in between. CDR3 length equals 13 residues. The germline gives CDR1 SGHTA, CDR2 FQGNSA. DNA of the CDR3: TGTGCCAGCAGCAAGGACAGTAATCAGCCCCAGCATTTT. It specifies CASSKDSNQPQHF.